A single sample gave rise to the 21 T cell receptor beta chains below, sequenced in a study of CXCR3-negative and CXCR3-positive naive CD8 T cells (dated 2019 in TCRdb). Reads for this sample came from a NextSeq 550. The Human TCR Profiling Kit (MiLaboratory) was used to make UMI-labeled 5' RACE TRB cDNA libraries. The reads, reprocessed by TCRdb, yield one row per CDR3 protein sequence and no DNA. For this sample, the table gives about 90,000 distinct CDR3 sequences. The top ten hold roughly 0.99% of the sample. The sequenced material came from naive CXCR3- CD8+ T cells from blood. The cell subset or site tag for this specimen amounts to: CD45RO-CCR7+CD27+CD95- naive CD8+ T cells lacking CXCR3 (TNR3-). The receptors come from a human donor in good health. Some clones in this sample may be carry-over from other donors' samples.

V is TRBV28 and J is TRBJ1-1; TCRdb proposes TRBD1, but this gene call is untestable without DNA. CDR3 size: 14 residues. Germline V gives CDR1 MDHEN, CDR2 SYDVKM. The chain's CDR3 is CASSGVTSRQQAFF.

The chain recombines TRBV3-1 with TRBJ2-1; the TCRdb call, TRBD1, lacks DNA for checking. Germline CDR1 LGHDT, CDR2 YNNKEL (reference sequence). The CDR3 is made up of 13 amino acids. The CDR3 loop reads CASSQDWGTEQFF.

V and J are TRBV4-3 and TRBJ2-5; no DNA is available, so the TRBD2 call from TCRdb remains unchecked. This CDR3 has 15 amino acids. Germline-derived CDR1 and CDR2 are LGHNA and YSLEER. The chain's CDR3 is CASSRLTSVQETQYF.

The chain combines TRBV7-9 with TRBJ2-7; TCRdb lists TRBD1, though no DNA is available to test this call. CDR3 length: 13 residues. Germline V CDR1 and CDR2: SEHNR, FQNEAQ (reference sequence). The CDR3: CASINRVSDEQYF.

The J gene is TRBJ2-1, the V gene TRBV28. Germline CDR1 MDHEN, CDR2 SYDVKM. The CDR3 consists of 12 residues. CDR3 sequence: CASRAIGDEQFF.

The CDR3 region is CASSQELDSKTQYF. This chain connects TRBV4-3 to TRBJ2-5; the TCRdb D gene call, TRBD2, has no DNA to confirm it. CDR3 length equals 14 residues. Germline loops: CDR1 LGHNA, CDR2 YSLEER.

The J gene is TRBJ2-7, the V gene TRBV29-1. CDR3 length: 13 amino acids. Germline V CDR1 and CDR2: SQVTM, ANQGSEA. The CDR3 spells CSVEKSGSYEQYF.

This rearrangement joins TRBV28 to TRBJ2-3; the TCRdb call, TRBD1, lacks DNA for checking. The CDR3 contains 16 residues. From germline, CDR1 is MDHEN and CDR2 SYDVKM. CDR3 in amino acids: CASSEYAGPWTDTQYF.

Here the CDR3 reads CASSQMTANYGYTF. J is TRBJ1-2 and V is TRBV21-1. TRBV21-1 is tagged as a pseudogene. The CDR3 covers 14 residues.

The chain uses TRBV27 and TRBJ2-2; TCRdb proposes TRBD1, but this gene call is untestable without DNA. In germline, CDR1 is MNHEY, CDR2 SMNVEV (reference sequence). The CDR3 loop spans 14 amino acids. The CDR3 region is CASSLTAYTGELFF.

The chain links TRBV29-1 to TRBJ1-1; as DNA is missing, the TRBD1 call by TCRdb cannot be tested. The CDR3 has 14 residues. In germline, CDR1 is SQVTM, CDR2 ANQGSEA. CDR3 residues: CSAVRGGEQTEAFF.

The chain links TRBV7-9 to TRBJ2-3; no DNA is available, so the TRBD2 call from TCRdb remains unchecked. The CDR3 is made up of 20 amino acids. Per germline, CDR1 SEHNR and CDR2 FQNEAQ (reference sequence). CDR3 protein: CASSSTPGTSGRASLDTQYF.

The chain uses TRBV29-1 and TRBJ1-2; there is no DNA to check the TCRdb D call of TRBD1. This CDR3 has 11 amino acids. The germline gives CDR1 SQVTM, CDR2 ANQGSEA. CDR3: CSVRGGLGYTF.

The chain joins TRBV12-3 or TRBV12-4 to TRBJ1-2; TCRdb's D call of TRBD1 is untestable without DNA. This CDR3 region has 13 residues. CDR3 amino acids: CATSPGGNYGYTF.

The J gene is TRBJ2-7, the V gene TRBV7-9; with no DNA, the TCRdb D assignment of TRBD2 cannot be verified. Germline values: CDR1 SEHNR, CDR2 FQNEAQ (reference sequence). This CDR3 is 14 amino acids long. CDR3 in amino acids: CASSGLAGGIEQYF.

The J gene is TRBJ1-1, the V gene TRBV11-2; TCRdb designates TRBD1, a call that cannot be tested without DNA. This CDR3 region has 14 residues. Per germline, CDR1 SGHAT and CDR2 FQNNGV. The CDR3 protein is CASSPGRMNTEAFF.

The V and J genes are TRBV7-6 and TRBJ2-7. Per the germline V gene, CDR1 is SGHVS and CDR2 is FNYEAQ. CDR3 length: 13 amino acids. The CDR3: CASSLERTGEQYF.

The rearrangement uses TRBV7-9 and TRBJ1-2; TCRdb names TRBD1, which stays unverified in the absence of DNA. This CDR3 contains 17 residues. Germline V gives CDR1 SEHNR, CDR2 FQNEAQ (reference sequence). Here the CDR3 reads CASSLAVSDRDYYGYTF.

V gene TRBV2 combines with J gene TRBJ2-1; the D call of TRBD2 rests on TCRdb alone, since no DNA is present to check it. Per germline, CDR1 SNHLY and CDR2 FYNNEI. This CDR3 has 14 amino acids. CDR3 loop: CASSLAGGLSEQFF.

The rearrangement joins TRBV7-2 to TRBJ1-1; TCRdb outputs TRBD1, but without DNA this stays unchecked. CDR1 is SGHTA and CDR2 is FQGNSA in the germline V gene. This CDR3 region has 13 residues. CDR3 residues: CASSWGYGTEAFF.

The V call is TRBV25-1, the J call TRBJ2-5; TCRdb names TRBD1, which stays unverified in the absence of DNA. The germline CDR1 and CDR2 sequences are MGHDK and SYGVNS. This CDR3 spans 14 amino acids. The CDR3 protein is CASTNPVGAETQYF.